This TCR beta chain originates from a study of high-grade serous ovarian cancer treatment subgroups. Study details: On average, 14,192 reads and roughly 7,000 unique TCR beta rearrangements were obtained per sample. Points from the study as a whole: Tumors within one patient showed repertoire similarity of roughly 0.11 to 0.79.

Data came from immunoSEQ multiplex PCR; TCRdb stores just in-frame clones and leaves some out. The sample has some 33,000 clones, over 60% seen once. Germline lookup yields CDR1 KGHSH and CDR2 LQKENI. CDR3 length: 16 residues. The J segment lost 14 bases and the V segment lost 4 bases, leaving 21 bases of the junction unmatched. The tumor samples were collected prior to definitive surgery or chemotherapy. To note about this clone: Antigen: not known.

This TCR derives from a human donor with high-grade serous ovarian cancer. Sequencing input: tumor tissue. This chain connects TRBV18 to TRBJ2-3, with 7 bases lining up with TRBD2. This CDR3 reads CASSQTTSAREGAPYF. CDR3 nucleotide sequence: TGTGCCAGCTCACAAACAACTAGCGCCCGGGAAGGCGCCCCGTATTTT. The full variable domain, with the rest looked up from reference TRBV18 and TRBJ2-3, is NAGVMQNPRHLVRRRGQEARLRCSPMKGHSHVYWYRQLPEEGLKFMVYLQKENIIDESGMPKERFSAEFPKEGPSILRIQQVVRGDSAAYFCASSQTTSAREGAPYFGPGTRLTVL.